This is a list of T cell receptor beta chains from one sample in a study of blood T cell repertoires in COVID-19. Sequencing was performed with immunoSEQ multiplex PCR; in TCRdb, only in-frame clones are kept and a portion is missing. This table has about 220,000 clones, around 88% appearing once. Sequenced sample: peripheral blood. These receptors were collected from a woman in her thirties who had recovered from COVID-19. Both conserved end residues are part of each CDR3. The D gene is left open where the match is weak. Size tells how often a clone was seen (once, few, many) or the class of an expanded clone, and some rows leave it out.

size	V	J	D	CDR3	DNA
-	TRBV11-2	TRBJ2-5	-	CASSLGANRAVGTQYF	TGTGCCAGCAGCTTAGGAGCTAACAGAGCGGTCGGGACCCAGTACTTC
-	TRBV7-3	TRBJ2-2	-	CASSNKGPIGELFF	TGTGCCAGCAGCAATAAGGGGCCCATCGGGGAGCTGTTTTTT
-	TRBV5-1	TRBJ1-3	-	CASSLASTGSGNTIYF	TGCGCCAGCAGCTTGGCTTCGACAGGCTCTGGAAACACCATATATTTT
-	TRBV3-1/TRBV3-2	TRBJ1-1	-	CASTNRASGNTEAFF	TGTGCCAGCACTAATAGGGCTTCGGGAAACACTGAAGCTTTCTTT
-	TRBV7-9	TRBJ2-5	-	CASSSGTYQETQYF	TGTGCCAGCAGCTCTGGGACTTACCAAGAGACCCAGTACTTC
-	TRBV5-1	TRBJ2-2	-	CASSLVKAGSGELFF	TGCGCCAGCAGCTTGGTCAAGGCGGGGTCCGGGGAGCTGTTTTTT
-	TRBV3-1/TRBV3-2	TRBJ2-5	-	CASSQDQPGVQETQYF	TGTGCCAGCAGCCAAGACCAGCCGGGGGTCCAAGAGACCCAGTACTTC
-	TRBV15	TRBJ2-3	TRBD2	CATSRDSGYTQYF	TGTGCCACCAGCAGAGATAGCGGGTATACGCAGTATTTT
-	TRBV9	TRBJ2-3	TRBD2	CASSVSLAGGGPHTDTQYF	TGTGCCAGCAGCGTGTCCCTAGCGGGGGGGGGACCCCACACAGATACGCAGTATTTT
-	TRBV10-1	TRBJ2-3	-	CASSESEGAHTDTQYF	TGCGCCAGCAGTGAGTCGGAGGGGGCCCACACAGATACGCAGTATTTT
few	TRBV12-5	TRBJ2-7	TRBD1	CASGPAQGAEYEQYF	TGTGCTAGTGGTCCGGCGCAGGGGGCGGAATACGAGCAGTACTTC
-	TRBV30	TRBJ1-3	-	CAWSVFGGRFGNTIYF	TGTGCCTGGAGTGTGTTCGGGGGGCGTTTTGGAAACACCATATATTTT
-	TRBV7-2	TRBJ2-1	TRBD2	CASSYGGANVDEQFF	TGTGCCAGCAGCTACGGGGGGGCCAATGTCGATGAGCAGTTCTTC
-	TRBV5-4	TRBJ2-2	TRBD1	CASSFNRGLAGELFF	TGTGCCAGCAGCTTCAACAGGGGGCTGGCCGGGGAGCTGTTTTTT
-	TRBV2	TRBJ1-5	TRBD1	CASSEAGGRHQPQHF	TGTGCCAGCAGTGAAGCAGGGGGCCGCCATCAGCCCCAGCATTTT
-	TRBV5-4	TRBJ2-3	-	CASSLVGLAGARTDTQYF	TGTGCCAGCAGCTTGGTAGGTCTTGCGGGGGCCCGCACAGATACGCAGTATTTT
-	TRBV5-1	TRBJ2-2	TRBD1	CASSWTGAGGELFF	TGCGCCAGCAGCTGGACAGGGGCGGGCGGGGAGCTGTTTTTT
once	TRBV29-1	TRBJ2-7	-	CSVTGMGTYEQYF	TGCAGCGTAACAGGGATGGGGACCTACGAGCAGTACTTC
-	TRBV29-1	TRBJ2-7	-	CSVTGSYEQYF	TGCAGCGTTACAGGGTCCTACGAGCAGTACTTC
-	TRBV2	TRBJ1-1	-	CASSEARLMNTEAFF	TGTGCCAGCAGTGAAGCGCGCCTTATGAACACTGAAGCTTTCTTT
-	TRBV9	TRBJ2-5	TRBD2	CASSVVGSGEETQYF	TGTGCCAGCAGCGTAGTGGGTAGCGGGGAAGAGACCCAGTACTTC
-	TRBV12-5	TRBJ2-2	TRBD1	CASGLPIWVDLGTEELFF	TGTGCTAGTGGTTTGCCGATTTGGGTCGACTTGGGGACAGAAGAGCTGTTTTTT
-	TRBV18	TRBJ1-5	-	CASSPSDNQPQHF	TGTGCCAGCTCACCGAGTGACAATCAGCCCCAGCATTTT
-	TRBV19	TRBJ1-6	TRBD1	CAARGRGYNSPLHF	TGTGCCGCCAGGGGGCGCGGGTATAATTCACCCCTCCACTTT
-	TRBV7-2	TRBJ2-1	-	CASSSQGYEQFF	TGTGCCAGCAGCTCACAGGGCTATGAGCAGTTCTTC
-	TRBV6-5	TRBJ1-3	-	CASSSQGTTIYF	TGTGCCAGCAGTTCCCAGGGGACCACCATATATTTT
-	TRBV6-1	TRBJ2-1	TRBD2	CASSEYSGGASYNEQFF	TGTGCCAGCAGTGAATATAGCGGGGGGGCTTCCTACAATGAGCAGTTCTTC
-	TRBV7-2	TRBJ1-3	-	CASSLMARAGNTIYF	TGTGCCAGCAGCTTAATGGCCAGGGCTGGAAACACCATATATTTT
-	TRBV16	TRBJ1-1	-	CASSHLTNTEAFF	TGTGCCAGCAGCCACCTCACTAACACTGAAGCTTTCTTT
-	TRBV9	TRBJ2-7	-	CASSAGHLSSYEQYF	TGTGCCAGCAGCGCTGGACACTTGAGCTCCTACGAGCAGTACTTC
-	TRBV5-1	TRBJ2-1	TRBD1	CASSLAAGGDYNEQFF	TGCGCCAGCAGCTTGGCGGCAGGGGGCGATTACAATGAGCAGTTCTTC
-	TRBV9	TRBJ2-1	TRBD2	CASSSRGNSYNEQFF	TGTGCCAGCAGCTCGCGGGGGAACTCCTACAATGAGCAGTTCTTC
-	TRBV7-3	TRBJ2-3	TRBD2	CASSPLAGPTDTQYF	TGTGCCAGCAGCCCACTAGCGGGGCCCACAGATACGCAGTATTTT
-	TRBV6-6	TRBJ1-1	-	CASSLPPETEAFF	TGTGCCAGCAGTCTCCCCCCAGAAACCGAAGCTTTCTTT
-	TRBV7-8	TRBJ1-6	TRBD1	CASSLGTGYNSPLHF	TGTGCCAGCAGCCTCGGGACAGGGTATAATTCACCCCTCCACTTT
-	TRBV2	TRBJ2-7	-	CASVQGGEQYF	TGTGCCAGCGTTCAAGGAGGCGAGCAGTACTTC
-	TRBV9	TRBJ2-3	-	CASSPGDSGSTDTQYF	TGTGCCAGCAGCCCCGGAGATAGCGGCAGCACAGATACGCAGTATTTT
-	TRBV10-2	TRBJ2-1	-	CASSPGGWSEQFF	TGCGCCAGCAGTCCTGGCGGGTGGAGTGAGCAGTTCTTC
-	TRBV6-5	TRBJ1-3	-	CASSYESGANTIYF	TGTGCCAGCAGTTACGAGTCAGGGGCAAACACCATATATTTT
once	TRBV4-1	TRBJ1-2	-	CASSQDHIYGYTF	TGCGCCAGCAGCCAAGATCACATCTATGGCTACACCTTC
once	TRBV6-5	TRBJ1-2	-	CASSSPGGYTF	TGTGCCAGCAGTTCCCCGGGGGGCTACACCTTC
-	TRBV12-2	TRBJ1-3	-	CASSASAENTIYF	TGTGCAAGTTCGGCCTCAGCGGAAAACACCATATATTTT
once	TRBV4-1	TRBJ1-2	TRBD1	CASSLTDRAGYTF	TGCGCCAGCAGCCTAACTGACAGGGCTGGCTACACCTTC
once	TRBV7-2	TRBJ2-1	-	CASSFTVGVGEQFF	TGTGCCAGCAGCTTCACTGTCGGGGTTGGTGAGCAGTTCTTC
-	TRBV19	TRBJ2-7	-	CASSIVGQGPYEQYF	TGTGCCAGTAGTATAGTTGGACAAGGACCCTACGAGCAGTACTTC
-	TRBV12-3/TRBV12-4	TRBJ1-4	TRBD1	CASRLTGVEKLFF	TGTGCCAGCAGGCTGACAGGGGTTGAAAAACTGTTTTTT